This passage covers 17 T cell receptor beta chains from one sample sequenced in a study of T cell responses to AZD1222 COVID-19 vaccine. This table comes from immunoSEQ multiplex PCR, and its TCRdb copy is limited to in-frame clones, with some not included. The top ten hold 20% to 25% of the sample, which has 100,000 to 150,000 clones, over 75% seen once. Sequencing was performed on peripheral blood, taken on day 0 of AZD1222 vaccination. The receptor set was obtained from an adult in good health.

A single count supports this clone. The V call is TRBV28, the J call TRBJ2-7, with 10 bases lining up with TRBD2. The germline V gene has CDR1 MDHEN and CDR2 SYDVKM. The CDR3 is 15 residues long. The junction had 5 bases not matched to a gene; V was cut back by 1 base and J by 5 bases. The CDR3 DNA sequence: TGTGCCAGCAGTTTATTTCGACTAGCGGGTCACGAGCAGTACTTC. Translation gives CASSLFRLAGHEQYF.

This chain connects TRBV18 to TRBJ2-5; the D is unclear. V lost 2 bases and J 3 bases, leaving 10 bases between the germline ends. CDR3 size: 14 residues. Looked up from germline, CDR1 is KGHSH and CDR2 is LQKENI. The DNA of the CDR3 is TGTGCCAGCTCACCAAGGATTATAGAAGAGACCCAGTACTTC. Protein: CASSPRIIEETQYF. The whole variable domain, remainder taken from reference TRBV18 and TRBJ2-5, is NAGVMQNPRHLVRRRGQEARLRCSPMKGHSHVYWYRQLPEEGLKFMVYLQKENIIDESGMPKERFSAEFPKEGPSILRIQQVVRGDSAAYFCASSPRIIEETQYFGPGTRLLVL.

The chain couples TRBV2 to TRBJ2-7; 11 bases fit TRBD1. With V trimmed by 5 bases and J by 6 bases, 3 bases remained unmatched. CDR3 length: 13 amino acids. Germline V gives CDR1 SNHLY, CDR2 FYNNEI. The CDR3 here is CASSTGTGGEQYF. For the CDR3, the DNA is TGTGCCAGCAGTACCGGGACAGGGGGCGAGCAGTACTTC.

This clone was counted between two and nine times. CDR3 nucleotide sequence: TGTGCCAGCAGCTTCGCAACAGCCAGGGAAGATGGAGCTTTCTTT. Its translation: CASSFATAREDGAFF. The chain recombines TRBV11-2 with TRBJ1-1, with a possible D match to TRBD1 (5 bases). Per germline, CDR1 SGHAT and CDR2 FQNNGV. The V gene lost 3 bases and the J gene lost 10 bases, with 21 bases spanning the gap. The CDR3 is made up of 15 amino acids.

The chain carries TRBV7-2 and TRBJ1-1; 8 nucleotides agree with TRBD1. The CDR3 contains 14 residues. Per germline, CDR1 SGHTA and CDR2 FQGNSA. V gave up 3 bases and J gave up 6 bases; unmatched junction bases: 6. This chain's CDR3 is CASSFAGGDSEAFF. The CDR3 region has the DNA TGTGCCAGCAGCTTTGCAGGGGGCGATTCTGAAGCTTTCTTT.

In this sample, this clone turned up once. The chain links TRBV7-2 to TRBJ1-4; no clear D. CDR3 length equals 12 residues. The ends were cut back, 2 bases at V and 8 bases at J, with 6 bases in the middle. Germline V gives CDR1 SGHTA, CDR2 FQGNSA. The CDR3 nucleotides are TGTGCCAGCAGCTTATTGGGAGAAAAACTGTTTTTT. Residues: CASSLLGEKLFF.

Remarks on this clone: The junction does not match germline at one end; this may be a read error. J is TRBJ2-2 and V is TRBV7-7; D is perhaps TRBD2 (5 bases). Germline CDR1 and CDR2: SSHAT and FNYEAQ (reference sequence). This CDR3 has 14 amino acids. Here the CDR3 reads CASSRGFNTGELFF. For the CDR3, the DNA is TGTGCTAGCAGTCGGGGTTTTAACACCGGGGAGCTGTTTTTT.

The V gene is TRBV2, the J gene TRBJ2-1, with D possibly TRBD1 on 5 matching bases. Germline assignment: CDR1 SNHLY and CDR2 FYNNEI. V lost 2 bases and J lost 8, with 13 bases in between. The CDR3 sequence is 14 residues long. Here the CDR3 DNA reads TGTGCCAGCAGTGAAATAGGGCAGGGCGATGAGCAGTTCTTC. Its protein product is CASSEIGQGDEQFF.

The V call is TRBV11-2, the J call TRBJ2-7, with 8 bases fitting TRBD2. Germline CDR1 and CDR2: SGHAT and FQNNGV. The length of the CDR3 is 14 residues. Trimming took 5 bases from V and 7 from J; bases not matched to a gene: 10. The CDR3 here is CASSNPGRAREQYF. CDR3 sequence (DNA): TGTGCCAGCAGCAATCCCGGGAGGGCCCGAGAGCAGTACTTC.

V gene TRBV27 combines with J gene TRBJ1-5; D is unclear. The ends were cut back, 4 bases at V and 7 bases at J, with 11 bases in the middle. The CDR3 consists of 13 residues. Germline V gene sequence: CDR1 MNHEY, CDR2 SMNVEV (reference sequence). CDR3 sequence reads: CASSSGETQPQHF. For the CDR3, the DNA is TGTGCCAGCAGTTCCGGGGAAACACAGCCCCAGCATTTT.

The V gene is TRBV7-2, the J gene TRBJ1-6; 7 nucleotides align to TRBD1. Germline CDR1 reads SGHTA; CDR2 reads FQGNSA. This CDR3 contains 13 residues. J was trimmed by 10 bases and V by 5 bases; bases with no gene match: 5. Written as DNA, the CDR3 is TGTGCCAGCAGCGGGGACAGACGCTCACCCCTCCACTTT. The encoded protein is CASSGDRRSPLHF.

The CDR3 DNA reads as TGTGCCAGTTCCCTAGGTAGGGGTACCGGCAATCAGCCCCAGCATTTT. Amino acids: CASSLGRGTGNQPQHF. The chain couples TRBV19 to TRBJ1-5; the D gene is possibly TRBD1 (5 bases). The germline V gene has CDR1 LNHDA and CDR2 SQIVND (reference sequence). This CDR3 has 16 residues. Trimming removed 8 bases from V and 2 bases from J, with 19 bases in between.

This chain uses TRBV7-8 with TRBJ2-3, with 10 bases aligning to TRBD1. Germline V CDR1 and CDR2: SGHVS, FQNEAQ. After removal of 5 bases from V and 5 bases from J, the junction contained 10 bases not matched to a gene. The CDR3 is 16 residues long. The CDR3 loop is CASSSRRQGARDTQYF. Here the CDR3 DNA reads TGTGCCAGCAGCAGCCGCCGACAGGGGGCAAGAGATACGCAGTATTTT. Full variable domain (rest looked up from reference TRBV7-8 and TRBJ2-3): GAGVSQSPRYKVAKRGQDVALRCDPISGHVSLFWYQQALGQGPEFLTYFQNEAQLDKSGLPSDRFFAERPEGSVSTLKIQRTQQEDSAVYLCASSSRRQGARDTQYFGPGTRLTVL.

The chain couples TRBV5-1 to TRBJ2-7; TRBD1 is a possible D gene (5 bases). Germline V gene sequence: CDR1 SGHRS, CDR2 YFSETQ. CDR3 length: 14 residues. Trimming stripped 0 bases from V and 0 bases from J, with 7 bases between. CDR3 sequence: CASSLDRPSYEQYF. CDR3 bases: TGCGCCAGCAGCTTGGACAGGCCCTCCTACGAGCAGTACTTC.

Only a few counts were recorded for this clone. V usage is TRBV6-2 or TRBV6-3 and J usage is TRBJ1-1; a possible D gene is TRBD1 (5 bases). The CDR3 contains 15 residues. The germline V gene has CDR1 MNHEY and CDR2 SVGEGT. Deletions cut 0 bases from V and 5 bases from J, with 13 bases between. The CDR3 DNA sequence: TGTGCCAGCAGTTACTCGTCAGGGATGAGGACTGAAGCTTTCTTT. Amino acids: CASSYSSGMRTEAFF.

This chain's CDR3 is CASSGTGNMETFF. DNA for the CDR3: TGTGCCAGCAGCGGGACAGGTAATATGGAAACTTTCTTT. The chain has TRBV7-9 and TRBJ1-1, with 8 bases fitting TRBD1. This CDR3 comprises 13 residues. CDR1 is SEHNR and CDR2 is FQNEAQ in the germline V gene (reference sequence). V shed 5 bases, J shed 12 bases, and the junction held 11 bases outside the gene matches.

This chain's CDR3 is CASSQDQVTGNTIYF. CDR3 DNA sequence: TGCGCCAGCAGCCAAGATCAAGTAACTGGAAACACCATATATTTT. The rearrangement links TRBV4-1 to TRBJ1-3; D gene unclear. Germline assignment: CDR1 MGHRA and CDR2 YSYEKL. This CDR3 contains 15 residues. V shed 0 bases and J shed 2 bases, with 8 bases lying between them.